These T cell receptor beta chains were read from a single sample in a study of T-cell memory formation after mild COVID-19. Via MiXCR, TCRdb re-called the 5' RACE reads, giving one row per CDR3 protein. The profile covers around 200,000 distinct CDR3 sequences, with approximately 16% appearing a single time and approximately 2.1% taken by the ten largest. Sequences were obtained from PBMCs or a T cell subset sorted from them (not recorded which). The receptors come from an adult woman who had mild COVID-19 (a few samples of this study predate the infection). Cell type and time point are not known. The CDR3 runs from the conserved cysteine through the conserved F or W. D genes are given only for firm matches. Expanded clones get a size class; other rows say once, few or many, or leave the size out.

>TRBJ1-5|TRBV12-3/TRBV12-4|14|NA|few
TGTGCCAGCAGTTTGGGGGCGGGGAATCAGCCCCAGCATTTT
CASSLGAGNQPQHF
>TRBJ2-7|TRBV7-9|14|TRBD1|few
TGTGCCAGCAGCCCCTGGACAGGGAACTACGAGCAGTACTTC
CASSPWTGNYEQYF
>TRBJ1-5|TRBV7-8|16|TRBD1|NA
TGTGCCAGCAGCCGGACAGGGGGCACAGGCAATCAGCCCCAGCATTTT
CASSRTGGTGNQPQHF
>TRBJ2-5|TRBV6-6|16|TRBD1|NA
TGTGCCAGCAGAGCTTCCCTGGGACAGGGAAAAGAGACCCAGTACTTC
CASRASLGQGKETQYF
>TRBJ1-6|TRBV12-3/TRBV12-4|13|TRBD1|NA
TGTGCCAGCACTGGGACAGGGGATTCACCCCTCCACTTT
CASTGTGDSPLHF
>TRBJ2-7|TRBV5-6|11|TRBD1|NA
TGTGCCAGCAGCGTGACAGGGGAGCAGTACTTC
CASSVTGEQYF
>TRBJ2-3|TRBV3-1|17|TRBD2|few
TGTGCCAGCAGCCAACCCGGGACTAGCGGTAGCACAGATACGCAGTATTTT
CASSQPGTSGSTDTQYF
>TRBJ2-7|TRBV5-1|14|NA|NA
TGCGCCAGCAGCTGGAGGGACAGTAGCTACGAGCAGTACTTC
CASSWRDSSYEQYF
>TRBJ2-1|TRBV7-3|18|NA|many
TGTGCCAGCAGCCTAAACCTCCCAGGGCCCAAACCCTACAATGAGCAGTTCTTC
CASSLNLPGPKPYNEQFF
>TRBJ1-3|TRBV15|15|NA|NA
TGTGCCACCAGCAGAGATGCAGGGACTGGAAACACCATATATTTT
CATSRDAGTGNTIYF
>TRBJ2-5|TRBV7-2|15|TRBD2|NA
TGTGCCAGCAGCTTAACGCCTAGCGGGAGCGAGACCCAGTACTTC
CASSLTPSGSETQYF
>TRBJ2-3|TRBV5-1|16|NA|NA
TGCGCCAGCAGCTTGGCTAGCACGCAACAGAGGGATACGCAGTATTTT
CASSLASTQQRDTQYF
>TRBJ1-2|TRBV4-1|14|NA|NA
TGCGCCAGCAGCCAAGAGACAGTCCTCTATGGCTACACCTTC
CASSQETVLYGYTF
>TRBJ2-5|TRBV5-1|13|NA|many
TGCGCCAGCAGTCTGAGCGGCGAAGAGACCCAGTACTTC
CASSLSGEETQYF
>TRBJ2-7|TRBV3-1|12|TRBD1|NA
TGTGCCAGCAGCCAAGGGCAGGGGGCACCGTACTTC
CASSQGQGAPYF
>TRBJ2-3|TRBV7-2|14|NA|NA
TGTGCCAGCAGCTTAGATCGCAGAACAGATACGCAGTATTTT
CASSLDRRTDTQYF
>TRBJ2-1|TRBV15|18|NA|few
TGTGCCACCAGCAGAGGCCCGATAAACACTGCATCCTACAATGAGCAGTTCTTC
CATSRGPINTASYNEQFF
>TRBJ2-1|TRBV7-2|16|NA|NA
TGTGCCAGCAGCTTACAGGCAGGTTGGGACTACAATGAGCAGTTCTTC
CASSLQAGWDYNEQFF
>TRBJ2-7|TRBV25-1|14|TRBD2|few
TGTGCCAGCAGTGCGGGACTACCTACCTACGAGCAGTACTTC
CASSAGLPTYEQYF
>TRBJ1-1|TRBV5-6|15|NA|many
TGTGCCAGCAGCCCAGGCCACCGGAGGGACACTGAAGCTTTCTTT
CASSPGHRRDTEAFF
>TRBJ1-1|TRBV6-2/TRBV6-3|15|NA|few
TGTGCCAGCAGACCGACTGGGACATTTCGCCCTGAAGCTTTCTTT
CASRPTGTFRPEAFF
>TRBJ2-3|TRBV20-1|15|TRBD2|few
TGCAGTGCTTCCCCACTAGCGGGAGGCACAGATACGCAGTATTTT
CSASPLAGGTDTQYF
>TRBJ1-1|TRBV5-6|14|NA|NA
TGTGCCAGCAGCTTCGTGGCAGGGAACACTGAAGCTTTCTTT
CASSFVAGNTEAFF
>TRBJ2-5|TRBV18|14|NA|few
TGTGCCAGCTCACTCAGGGCGGCCCAAGAGACCCAGTACTTC
CASSLRAAQETQYF
>TRBJ1-2|TRBV6-1|14|NA|NA
TGTGCCAGCAGTGAAACTCGGACAGCGTATGGCTACACCTTC
CASSETRTAYGYTF
>TRBJ2-3|TRBV29-1|11|NA|few
TGCAGCGGAGGGGCCACAGATACGCAGTATTTT
CSGGATDTQYF
>TRBJ2-7|TRBV5-5|14|NA|NA
TGTGCCAGCAGCTTGGACCCAGGGCGCAACGAGCAGTACTTC
CASSLDPGRNEQYF
>TRBJ2-2|TRBV5-4|16|TRBD2|many
TGTGCCAGCAGCCCTTTGACTAGCCTCAACACCGGGGAGCTGTTTTTT
CASSPLTSLNTGELFF
>TRBJ1-2|TRBV24-1|13|NA|NA
TGTGCCACCAGTGATCAAGGGGGCTATGGCTACACCTTC
CATSDQGGYGYTF
>TRBJ2-1|TRBV7-6|13|NA|few
TGTGCCAGCAGCTTAGCCGCCAGCAGGGAGCAGTTCTTC
CASSLAASREQFF
>TRBJ2-3|TRBV5-4|16|TRBD2|few
TGTGCCAGCAGCGGAACCGGGACTAGCGGGGGGGATACGCAGTATTTT
CASSGTGTSGGDTQYF
>TRBJ2-7|TRBV12-3/TRBV12-4|14|NA|NA
TGTGCCAGCAGTTTTCTGGACGGGGCCTACGAGCAGTACTTC
CASSFLDGAYEQYF
>TRBJ2-5|TRBV12-3/TRBV12-4|13|NA|NA
TGTGCCAGCAGTTTCGGAGGGGGGGAGACCCAGTACTTC
CASSFGGGETQYF
>TRBJ2-7|TRBV6-5|13|NA|NA
TGTGCCAGCAGTTACTCGATGTTTTCCGAGCAGTACTTC
CASSYSMFSEQYF
>TRBJ1-1|TRBV12-3/TRBV12-4|16|NA|many
TGTGCCAGCAGACCCGGGGCGCGGAGCATGAACACTGAAGCTTTCTTT
CASRPGARSMNTEAFF
>TRBJ2-7|TRBV4-1|16|TRBD1|NA
TGCGCCAGCAGCCAGCCCAACCGTGACAGGGGGCGAGAGCAGTACTTC
CASSQPNRDRGREQYF
>TRBJ1-1|TRBV9|15|NA|few
TGTGCCAGCAGCGTAGGCGGGGGAATGAACACTGAAGCTTTCTTT
CASSVGGGMNTEAFF